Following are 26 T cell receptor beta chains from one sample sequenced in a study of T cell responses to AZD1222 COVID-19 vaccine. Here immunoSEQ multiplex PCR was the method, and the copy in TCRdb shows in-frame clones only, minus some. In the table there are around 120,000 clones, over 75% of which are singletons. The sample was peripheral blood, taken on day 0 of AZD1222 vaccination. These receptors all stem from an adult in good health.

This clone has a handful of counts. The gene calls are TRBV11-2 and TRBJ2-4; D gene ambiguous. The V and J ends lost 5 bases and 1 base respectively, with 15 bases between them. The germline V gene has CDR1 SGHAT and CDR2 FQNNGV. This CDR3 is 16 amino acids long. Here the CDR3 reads CASSPGPSLAKNIQYF. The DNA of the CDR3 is TGTGCCAGCAGCCCCGGGCCATCTTTGGCCAAAAACATTCAGTACTTC.

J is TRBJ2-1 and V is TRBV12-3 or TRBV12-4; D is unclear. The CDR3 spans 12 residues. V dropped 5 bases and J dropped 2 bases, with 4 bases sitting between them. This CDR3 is CASSTAYNEQFF. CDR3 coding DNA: TGTGCCAGCAGTACAGCCTACAATGAGCAGTTCTTC.

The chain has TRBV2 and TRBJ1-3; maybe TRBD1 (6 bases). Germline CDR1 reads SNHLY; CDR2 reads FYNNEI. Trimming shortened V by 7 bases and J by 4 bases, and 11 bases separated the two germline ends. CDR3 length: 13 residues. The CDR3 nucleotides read TGTGCCAGCAACAGGGATATAGGAAACACCATATATTTT. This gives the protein CASNRDIGNTIYF.

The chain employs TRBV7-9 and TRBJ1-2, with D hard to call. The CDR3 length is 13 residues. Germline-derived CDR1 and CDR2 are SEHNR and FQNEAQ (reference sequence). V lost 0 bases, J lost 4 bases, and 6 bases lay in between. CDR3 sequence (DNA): TGTGCCAGCAGCTTAGCGCCCGGCTATGGCTACACCTTC. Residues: CASSLAPGYGYTF. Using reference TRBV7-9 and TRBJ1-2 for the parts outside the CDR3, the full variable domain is DTGVSQNPRHKITKRGQNVTFRCDPISEHNRLYWYRQTLGQGPEFLTYFQNEAQLEKSRLLSDRFSAERPKGSFSTLEIQRTEQGDSAMYLCASSLAPGYGYTFGSGTRLTVV.

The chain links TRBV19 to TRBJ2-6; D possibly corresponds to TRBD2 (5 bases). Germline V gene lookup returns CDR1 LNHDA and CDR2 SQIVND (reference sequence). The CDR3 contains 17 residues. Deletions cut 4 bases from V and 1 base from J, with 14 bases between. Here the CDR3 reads CASSKEPGWSGANVLTF. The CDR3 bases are TGTGCCAGTAGTAAGGAGCCGGGGTGGTCTGGGGCCAACGTCCTGACTTTC. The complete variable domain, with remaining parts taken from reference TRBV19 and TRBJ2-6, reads DGGITQSPKYLFRKEGQNVTLSCEQNLNHDAMYWYRQDPGQGLRLIYYSQIVNDFQKGDIAEGYSVSREKKESFPLTVTSAQKNPTAFYLCASSKEPGWSGANVLTFGAGSRLTVL.

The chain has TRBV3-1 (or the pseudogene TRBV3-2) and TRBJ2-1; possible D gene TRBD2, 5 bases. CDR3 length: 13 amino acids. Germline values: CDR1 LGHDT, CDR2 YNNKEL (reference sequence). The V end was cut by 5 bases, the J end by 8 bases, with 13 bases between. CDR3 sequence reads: CASSLPGGHEQFF. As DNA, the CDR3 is TGTGCCAGCAGCTTACCCGGCGGGCATGAGCAGTTCTTC.

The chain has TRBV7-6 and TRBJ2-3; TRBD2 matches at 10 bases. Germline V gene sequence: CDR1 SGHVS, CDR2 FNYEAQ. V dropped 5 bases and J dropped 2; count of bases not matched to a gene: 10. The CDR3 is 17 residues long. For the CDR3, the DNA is TGTGCCAGCAGCCGTCACCTAGCGGGGGAGGTCACAGATACGCAGTATTTT. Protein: CASSRHLAGEVTDTQYF.

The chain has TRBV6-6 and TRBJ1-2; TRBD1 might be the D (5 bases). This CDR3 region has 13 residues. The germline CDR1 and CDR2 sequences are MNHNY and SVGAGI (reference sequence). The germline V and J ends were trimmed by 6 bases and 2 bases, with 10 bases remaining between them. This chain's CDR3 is CASSPEGNYGYTF. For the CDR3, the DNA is TGTGCCAGCAGCCCTGAGGGGAACTATGGCTACACCTTC.

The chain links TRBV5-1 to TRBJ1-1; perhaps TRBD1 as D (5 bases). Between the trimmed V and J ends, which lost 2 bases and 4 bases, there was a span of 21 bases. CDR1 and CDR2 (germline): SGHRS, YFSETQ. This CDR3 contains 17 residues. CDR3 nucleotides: TGCGCCAGCAGCTTAAAACCTCGGACACTCCAAGGCACTGAAGCTTTCTTT. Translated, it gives CASSLKPRTLQGTEAFF.

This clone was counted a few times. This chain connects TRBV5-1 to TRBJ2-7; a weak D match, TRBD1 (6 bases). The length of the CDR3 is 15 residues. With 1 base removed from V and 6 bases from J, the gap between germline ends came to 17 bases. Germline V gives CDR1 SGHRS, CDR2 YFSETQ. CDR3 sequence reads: CASSLFETGVREQYF. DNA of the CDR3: TGCGCCAGCAGCTTGTTTGAGACAGGCGTACGCGAGCAGTACTTC. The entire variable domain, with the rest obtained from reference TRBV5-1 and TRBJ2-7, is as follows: KAGVTQTPRYLIKTRGQQVTLSCSPISGHRSVSWYQQTPGQGLQFLFEYFSETQRNKGNFPGRFSGRQFSNSRSEMNVSTLELGDSALYLCASSLFETGVREQYFGPGTRLTVT.

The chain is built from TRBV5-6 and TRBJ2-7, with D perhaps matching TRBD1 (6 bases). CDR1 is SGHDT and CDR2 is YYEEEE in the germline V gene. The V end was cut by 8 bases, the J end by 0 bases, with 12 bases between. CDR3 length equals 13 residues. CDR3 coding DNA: TGTGCCAGGAAAACAGGGCACTCCTACGAGCAGTACTTC. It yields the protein CARKTGHSYEQYF.

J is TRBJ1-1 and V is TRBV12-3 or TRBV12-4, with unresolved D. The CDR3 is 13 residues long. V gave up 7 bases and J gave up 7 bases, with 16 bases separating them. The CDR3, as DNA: TGTGCCAGCAAGCCCCTGGGTTTCGTTGAAGCTTTCTTT. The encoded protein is CASKPLGFVEAFF.

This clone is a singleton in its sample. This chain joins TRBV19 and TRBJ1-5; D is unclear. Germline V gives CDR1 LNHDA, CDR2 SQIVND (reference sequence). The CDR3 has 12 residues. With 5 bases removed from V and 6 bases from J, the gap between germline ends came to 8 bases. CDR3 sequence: CASSWVGQPQHF. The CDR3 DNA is TGTGCCAGTAGTTGGGTAGGTCAGCCCCAGCATTTT. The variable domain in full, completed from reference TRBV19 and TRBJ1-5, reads DGGITQSPKYLFRKEGQNVTLSCEQNLNHDAMYWYRQDPGQGLRLIYYSQIVNDFQKGDIAEGYSVSREKKESFPLTVTSAQKNPTAFYLCASSWVGQPQHFGDGTRLSIL.

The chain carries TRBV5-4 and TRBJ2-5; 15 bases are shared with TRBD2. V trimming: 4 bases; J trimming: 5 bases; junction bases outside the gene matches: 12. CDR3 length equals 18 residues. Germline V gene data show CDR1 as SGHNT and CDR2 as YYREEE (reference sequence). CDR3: CASSRRSGLAGGRETQYF. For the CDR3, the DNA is TGTGCCAGCAGCCGACGGAGCGGACTAGCGGGGGGGCGGGAGACCCAGTACTTC.

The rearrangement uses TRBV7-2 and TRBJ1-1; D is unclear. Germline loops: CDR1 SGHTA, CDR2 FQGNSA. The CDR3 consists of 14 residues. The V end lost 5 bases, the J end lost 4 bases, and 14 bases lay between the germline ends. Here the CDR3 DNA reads TGTGCCAGCAGCCAGGCCCCTGTGGTCACTGAAGCTTTCTTT. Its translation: CASSQAPVVTEAFF.

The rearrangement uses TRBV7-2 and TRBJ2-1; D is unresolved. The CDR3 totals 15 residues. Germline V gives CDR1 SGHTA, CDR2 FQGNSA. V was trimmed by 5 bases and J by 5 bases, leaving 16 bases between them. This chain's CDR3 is CASSPGSIGDNEQFF. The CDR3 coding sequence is TGTGCCAGCAGCCCGGGCTCGATAGGTGACAATGAGCAGTTCTTC.

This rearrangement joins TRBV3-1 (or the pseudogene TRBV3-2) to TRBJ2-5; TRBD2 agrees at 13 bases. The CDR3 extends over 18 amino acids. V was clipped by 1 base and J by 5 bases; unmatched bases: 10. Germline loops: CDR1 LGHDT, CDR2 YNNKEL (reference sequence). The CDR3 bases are TGTGCCAGCAGCCAAGGGGCCCGGACTAGCGGGGGCACGGAGACCCAGTACTTC. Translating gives CASSQGARTSGGTETQYF.

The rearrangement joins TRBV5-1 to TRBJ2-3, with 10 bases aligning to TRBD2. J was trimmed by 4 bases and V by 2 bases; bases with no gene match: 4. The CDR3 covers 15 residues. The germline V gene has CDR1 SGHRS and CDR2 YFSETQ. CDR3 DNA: TGCGCCAGCAGCTTTAGCGGGGGGTTTGCAGATACGCAGTATTTT. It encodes CASSFSGGFADTQYF.

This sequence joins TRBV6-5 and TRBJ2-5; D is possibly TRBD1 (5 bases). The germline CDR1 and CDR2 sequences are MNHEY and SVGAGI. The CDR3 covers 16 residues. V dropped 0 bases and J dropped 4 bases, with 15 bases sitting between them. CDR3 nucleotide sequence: TGTGCCAGCAGTTACTCACTAACCCAGGGCTCAGAGACCCAGTACTTC. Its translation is CASSYSLTQGSETQYF.

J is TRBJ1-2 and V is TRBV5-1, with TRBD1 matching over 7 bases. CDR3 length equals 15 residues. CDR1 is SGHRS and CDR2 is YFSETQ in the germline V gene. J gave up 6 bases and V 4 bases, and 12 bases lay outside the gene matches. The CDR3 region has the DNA TGCGCCAGCAGCCTAACCCCAGACAGGGCGGATGGCTACACCTTC. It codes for CASSLTPDRADGYTF.

CDR3 sequence (DNA): TGTGCCAGCAGCTTAAAATATGGCTACACCTTC. This codes for CASSLKYGYTF. V and J are TRBV7-2 and TRBJ1-2; D is unresolved. Trimming removed 2 bases at V and 5 bases at J, with 3 bases between. There are 11 residues in the CDR3. Germline CDR1 reads SGHTA; CDR2 reads FQGNSA.

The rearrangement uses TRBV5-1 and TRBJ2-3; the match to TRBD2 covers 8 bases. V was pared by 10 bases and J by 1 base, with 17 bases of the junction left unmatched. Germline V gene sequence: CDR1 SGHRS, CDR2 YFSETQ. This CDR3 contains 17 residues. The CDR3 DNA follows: TGCGCCTGCGGACTAGCACATTCTAAGGCAGGCACAGATACGCAGTATTTT. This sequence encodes CACGLAHSKAGTDTQYF.

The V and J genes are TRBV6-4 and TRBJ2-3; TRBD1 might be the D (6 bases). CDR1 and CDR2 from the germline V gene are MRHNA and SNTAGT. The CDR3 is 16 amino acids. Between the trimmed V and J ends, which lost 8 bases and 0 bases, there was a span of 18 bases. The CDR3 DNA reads TGTGCCAGCTGTGGGACACCTCTACATAGCACAGATACGCAGTATTTT. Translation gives CASCGTPLHSTDTQYF.

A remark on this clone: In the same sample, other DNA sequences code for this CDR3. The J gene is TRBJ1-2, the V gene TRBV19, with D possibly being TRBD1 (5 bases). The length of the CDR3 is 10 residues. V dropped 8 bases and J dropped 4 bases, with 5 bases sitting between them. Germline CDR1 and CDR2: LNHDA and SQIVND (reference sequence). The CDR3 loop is CASGTYGYTF. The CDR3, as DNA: TGTGCCAGTGGGACCTATGGCTACACCTTC.

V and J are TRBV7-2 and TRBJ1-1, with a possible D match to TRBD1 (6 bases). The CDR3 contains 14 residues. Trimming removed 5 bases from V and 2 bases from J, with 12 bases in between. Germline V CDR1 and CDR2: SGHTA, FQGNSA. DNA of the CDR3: TGTGCCAGCAGCCCCCAAGGGGGAAACACTGAAGCTTTCTTT. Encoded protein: CASSPQGGNTEAFF.

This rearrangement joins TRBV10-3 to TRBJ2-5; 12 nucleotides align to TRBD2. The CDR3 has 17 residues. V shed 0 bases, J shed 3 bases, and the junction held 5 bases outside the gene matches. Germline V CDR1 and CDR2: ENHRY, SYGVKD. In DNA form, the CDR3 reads TGTGCCATCAGTGAGTCGAAGACTAGCGGGGGAAAAGAGACCCAGTACTTC. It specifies CAISESKTSGGKETQYF.